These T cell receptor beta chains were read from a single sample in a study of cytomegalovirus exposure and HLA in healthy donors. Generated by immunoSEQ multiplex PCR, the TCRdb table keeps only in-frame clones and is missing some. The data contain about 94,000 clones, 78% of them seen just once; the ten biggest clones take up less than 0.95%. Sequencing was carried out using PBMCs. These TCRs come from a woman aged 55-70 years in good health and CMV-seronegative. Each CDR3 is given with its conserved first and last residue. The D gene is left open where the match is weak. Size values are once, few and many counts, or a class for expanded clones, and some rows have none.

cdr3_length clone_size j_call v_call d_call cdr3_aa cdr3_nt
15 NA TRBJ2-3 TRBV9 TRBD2 CASSVGGTSQYTQYF TGTGCCAGCAGCGTAGGTGGGACTAGTCAGTATACGCAGTATTTT
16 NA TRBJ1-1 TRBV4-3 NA CASSPTRPEQNTEAFF TGCGCCAGCAGCCCCACCCGTCCTGAACAGAACACTGAAGCTTTCTTT
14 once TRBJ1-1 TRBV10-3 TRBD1 CAIRIDRGTAEAFF TGTGCCATCAGAATTGACAGGGGAACTGCTGAAGCTTTCTTT
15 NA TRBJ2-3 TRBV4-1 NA CASSQDRLLSDTQYF TGCGCCAGCAGCCAAGACAGACTTCTTTCGGATACGCAGTATTTT
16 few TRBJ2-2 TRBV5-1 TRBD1 CASSLGDREDTGELFF TGCGCCAGCAGCTTGGGGGACAGGGAGGACACCGGGGAGCTGTTTTTT
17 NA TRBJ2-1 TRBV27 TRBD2 CASSFLREGSSYNEQFF TGTGCCAGCAGTTTCCTGAGGGAGGGGAGCTCCTACAATGAGCAGTTCTTC
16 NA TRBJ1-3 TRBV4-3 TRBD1 CASSHRQGYTGNTIYF TGCGCCAGCAGCCACCGACAGGGGTATACTGGAAACACCATATATTTT
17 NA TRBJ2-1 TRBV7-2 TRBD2 CASSLGRLAGAYNEQFF TGTGCCAGCAGCTTAGGCCGACTAGCGGGAGCCTACAATGAGCAGTTCTTC
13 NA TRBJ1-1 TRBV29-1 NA CSVAATGGTEAFF TGCAGCGTTGCGGCGACGGGGGGCACTGAAGCTTTCTTT
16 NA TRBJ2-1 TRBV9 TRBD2 CASSTGGLAGYNEQFF TGTGCCAGCAGCACGGGAGGGCTAGCAGGCTACAATGAGCAGTTCTTC
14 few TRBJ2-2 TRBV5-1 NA CASSLDPSAGELFF TGCGCCAGCAGCTTGGACCCAAGCGCCGGGGAGCTGTTTTTT
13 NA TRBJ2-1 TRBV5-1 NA CASSLTVYNEQFF TGCGCCAGCAGCTTGACAGTTTACAATGAGCAGTTCTTC
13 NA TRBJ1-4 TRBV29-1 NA CSVGGATNEKLFF TGCAGCGTTGGAGGAGCAACTAATGAAAAACTGTTTTTT
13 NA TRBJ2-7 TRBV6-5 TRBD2 CASSSGGAYGQYF TGTGCCAGCAGTAGCGGGGGCGCCTACGGGCAGTACTTC
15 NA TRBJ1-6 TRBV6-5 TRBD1 CASRGQGAFHSPLHF TGTGCCAGCAGGGGGCAGGGGGCGTTCCATTCACCCCTCCACTTT
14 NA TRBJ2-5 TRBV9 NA CASSAPTGRETQYF TGTGCCAGCAGCGCCCCCACAGGGCGAGAGACCCAGTACTTC
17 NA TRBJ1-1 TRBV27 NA CASSLDGHGFWNTEAFF TGTGCCAGCAGTTTAGATGGACACGGTTTTTGGAACACTGAAGCTTTCTTT
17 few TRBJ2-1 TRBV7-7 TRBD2 CASSPEGSGGAYNEQFF TGTGCCAGCAGCCCAGAAGGGTCGGGAGGGGCCTACAATGAGCAGTTCTTC
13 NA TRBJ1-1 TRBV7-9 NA CASSSTQGTEAFF TGTGCCAGCAGCTCGACGCAGGGCACTGAAGCTTTCTTT
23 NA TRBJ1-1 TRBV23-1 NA CASSHPADLPGPLYSRAYTEAFF TGCGCCAGCAGTCACCCGGCCGACTTACCAGGGCCTCTATATTCCCGGGCCTACACTGAAGCTTTCTTT
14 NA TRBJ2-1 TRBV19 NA CASSAGAFYNEQFF TGTGCCAGTAGCGCTGGGGCCTTTTACAATGAGCAGTTCTTC
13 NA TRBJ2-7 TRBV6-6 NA CASSADRAYEQYF TGTGCCAGCAGTGCCGACAGAGCCTACGAGCAGTACTTC
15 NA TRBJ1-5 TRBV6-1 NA CASSTQGFSNQPQHF TGTGCCAGCAGTACCCAGGGGTTTAGCAATCAGCCCCAGCATTTT
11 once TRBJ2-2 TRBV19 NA CASTNTGELFF TGTGCCAGCACGAACACCGGGGAGCTGTTTTTT
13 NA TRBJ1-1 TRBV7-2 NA CASSSTEYTEAFF TGTGCCAGCAGCTCGACAGAATACACTGAAGCTTTCTTT
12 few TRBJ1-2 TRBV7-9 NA CASSLAGRQYTF TGTGCCAGCAGCCTCGCCGGGAGGCAATACACCTTC
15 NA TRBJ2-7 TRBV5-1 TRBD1 CASSFGQGARYEQYF TGCGCCAGCAGCTTCGGACAGGGGGCCAGATACGAGCAGTACTTC
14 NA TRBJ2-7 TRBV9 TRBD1 CASSASRGLGEQYF TGTGCCAGCAGCGCCAGCAGGGGGCTAGGCGAGCAGTACTTC
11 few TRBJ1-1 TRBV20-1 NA CSAGPTVGAFF TGCAGTGCTGGTCCGACAGTGGGGGCTTTCTTT
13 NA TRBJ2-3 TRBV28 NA CASSVSSPDTQYF TGTGCCAGCAGTGTTTCTAGTCCGGATACGCAGTATTTT
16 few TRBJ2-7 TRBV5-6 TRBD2 CASSWGLAASLGEQYF TGTGCCAGCAGCTGGGGACTAGCGGCCTCTCTCGGCGAGCAGTACTTC
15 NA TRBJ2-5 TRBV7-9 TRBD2 CASSSPAGPQETQYF TGTGCCAGCAGCTCCCCAGCGGGGCCCCAAGAGACCCAGTACTTC
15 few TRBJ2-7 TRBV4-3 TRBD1 CASSQGSGQYYEQYF TGCGCCAGCAGCCAGGGATCGGGACAGTACTACGAGCAGTACTTC
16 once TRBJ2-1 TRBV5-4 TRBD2 CASSRVWTSGNDEQFF TGTGCCAGCAGCAGGGTATGGACTAGCGGGAATGATGAGCAGTTCTTC
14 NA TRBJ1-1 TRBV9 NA CASSVESRATEAFF TGTGCCAGCAGCGTAGAATCCAGGGCCACTGAAGCTTTCTTT
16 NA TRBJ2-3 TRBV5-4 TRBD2 CASSPGLAGPTDTQYF TGTGCCAGCAGCCCCGGACTAGCGGGGCCCACAGATACGCAGTATTTT